Detailed here is one T cell receptor (beta chain). The repertoire was sequenced with immunoSEQ multiplex PCR; TCRdb's copy has only in-frame clones and lacks some. Of a few hundred thousand clones in the sample, around 87% were seen once. The source of the sample is a study of blood T cell repertoires in COVID-19. Overall study: In each case, the material was cDNA or gDNA derived from T cells, B-cell-depleted T cells, or PBMCs.

Participants came from about two dozen US areas, aged about 18 to 95 years. Cohorts were determined from participant-reported clinical history. Two consecutive negative NP/OP PCR tests, clearance, or resolved symptoms defined Cohort 3 recovery. This receptor was taken from a man aged 30 to 45 who had recovered from COVID-19. The material sequenced was PBMCs or T cells enriched from blood (not recorded which).

CDR3 DNA sequence: TGTGCCAGCAGGGCCATACTACAGGGATACGGAAACACCATATATTTT. Translating gives CASRAILQGYGNTIYF. The gene calls are TRBV5-5 and TRBJ1-3; possible D gene TRBD1, 6 bases. The V gene's germline CDR1 is SGHKS and CDR2 YYEKEE (reference sequence). CDR3 length: 16 amino acids. Trimming shortened V by 5 bases and J by 4 bases, and 19 bases separated the two germline ends.